A selection of T cell receptor beta chains follows, all from one sample in a study of identical twins. TCRdb reprocessed the 5' RACE reads with MiXCR, giving one entry per CDR3 protein. The data show 420,000 or so distinct CDR3 sequences, under 20% seen once. Sequencing was performed on naive T cells sorted from blood. These receptors were taken from a man over 45 in good health. CDR3s include the opening cysteine and the closing phenylalanine or tryptophan. Fields, in order: clone size, D gene, J gene, V gene, CDR3 protein, CDR3 DNA. The D gene is left open where the match is weak. Some rows have no size entry. The others give once, few or many, or a class for an expanded clone.

clone size: few
D gene: TRBD2
J gene: TRBJ2-3
V gene: TRBV6-2/TRBV6-3
CDR3 protein: CATRPGLGAQYF
CDR3 DNA: TGTGCCACTCGACCGGGACTAGGAGCGCAGTATTTT

clone size: .
D gene: TRBD2
J gene: TRBJ2-1
V gene: TRBV3-1
CDR3 protein: CASSQDRSGGSYNEQFF
CDR3 DNA: TGTGCCAGCAGCCAAGACAGGAGCGGGGGGAGCTACAATGAGCAGTTCTTC

clone size: many
D gene: .
J gene: TRBJ2-3
V gene: TRBV4-3
CDR3 protein: CASSQDSGPQYF
CDR3 DNA: TGCGCCAGCAGCCAAGATTCGGGACCCCAGTATTTT

clone size: few
D gene: TRBD2
J gene: TRBJ2-7
V gene: TRBV20-1
CDR3 protein: CSARGGRAYEQYF
CDR3 DNA: TGCAGTGCTAGGGGCGGGAGGGCCTACGAGCAGTACTTC

clone size: many
D gene: .
J gene: TRBJ2-1
V gene: TRBV5-1
CDR3 protein: CASSLETAHSYNEQFF
CDR3 DNA: TGCGCCAGCAGCTTGGAAACAGCCCACTCCTACAATGAGCAGTTCTTC

clone size: .
D gene: TRBD1
J gene: TRBJ1-5
V gene: TRBV20-1
CDR3 protein: CSAGQGSDQPQHF
CDR3 DNA: TGCAGTGCTGGACAGGGTAGTGATCAGCCCCAGCATTTT

clone size: .
D gene: TRBD2
J gene: TRBJ2-2
V gene: TRBV6-2/TRBV6-3
CDR3 protein: CASYPGTTLFTGELFF
CDR3 DNA: TGTGCCAGTTACCCCGGGACTACCCTCTTCACCGGGGAGCTGTTTTTT

clone size: .
D gene: .
J gene: TRBJ2-7
V gene: TRBV4-2
CDR3 protein: CASSQVGGGPHEQYF
CDR3 DNA: TGTGCCAGCAGCCAAGTAGGGGGAGGGCCTCACGAGCAGTACTTC

clone size: many
D gene: .
J gene: TRBJ2-2
V gene: TRBV7-2
CDR3 protein: CASSFWVDTGELFF
CDR3 DNA: TGTGCCAGCAGTTTTTGGGTTGACACCGGGGAGCTGTTTTTT

clone size: .
D gene: TRBD2
J gene: TRBJ2-3
V gene: TRBV11-2
CDR3 protein: CASSRKRGEVSDTQYF
CDR3 DNA: TGTGCCAGCAGCCGAAAACGGGGGGAGGTATCGGATACGCAGTATTTT

clone size: .
D gene: TRBD1
J gene: TRBJ2-7
V gene: TRBV28
CDR3 protein: CASSLPGQRVFGGQYF
CDR3 DNA: TGTGCCAGCAGTTTACCGGGACAGCGAGTTTTTGGTGGGCAGTACTTC

clone size: many
D gene: .
J gene: TRBJ2-2
V gene: TRBV29-1
CDR3 protein: CSVESSGYTGELFF
CDR3 DNA: TGCAGCGTTGAAAGCAGCGGCTACACCGGGGAGCTGTTTTTT

clone size: few
D gene: TRBD2
J gene: TRBJ2-2
V gene: TRBV12-3/TRBV12-4
CDR3 protein: CASRLTRGGGTGELFF
CDR3 DNA: TGTGCCAGCAGACTTACGAGGGGCGGGGGCACCGGGGAGCTGTTTTTT

clone size: once
D gene: .
J gene: TRBJ2-1
V gene: TRBV7-2
CDR3 protein: CASSPTRALNNEQFF
CDR3 DNA: TGTGCCAGCAGCCCAACCCGGGCTCTAAACAATGAGCAGTTCTTC

clone size: many
D gene: .
J gene: TRBJ2-1
V gene: TRBV5-1
CDR3 protein: CASSLASKTGNEQFF
CDR3 DNA: TGCGCCAGCAGCTTGGCCTCCAAAACCGGCAATGAGCAGTTCTTC

clone size: few
D gene: .
J gene: TRBJ1-4
V gene: TRBV27
CDR3 protein: CASSGLLRGANEKLFF
CDR3 DNA: TGTGCCAGCAGTGGCCTTTTGCGAGGCGCTAATGAAAAACTGTTTTTT

clone size: .
D gene: .
J gene: TRBJ1-5
V gene: TRBV20-1
CDR3 protein: CSAMGGQPQHF
CDR3 DNA: TGCAGTGCAATGGGGGGGCAGCCCCAGCATTTT

clone size: few
D gene: TRBD1
J gene: TRBJ2-2
V gene: TRBV20-1
CDR3 protein: CSARGQGRDTGELFF
CDR3 DNA: TGCAGTGCTAGGGGACAGGGAAGAGACACCGGGGAGCTGTTTTTT

clone size: many
D gene: .
J gene: TRBJ2-1
V gene: TRBV5-1
CDR3 protein: CASSLASPLIPLSYNEQFF
CDR3 DNA: TGCGCCAGCAGCTTGGCATCCCCGCTAATTCCTTTATCCTACAATGAGCAGTTCTTC

clone size: .
D gene: .
J gene: TRBJ2-7
V gene: TRBV4-3
CDR3 protein: CASSQDHRKDYEQYF
CDR3 DNA: TGCGCCAGCAGCCAAGACCACAGAAAAGACTACGAGCAGTACTTC

clone size: .
D gene: .
J gene: TRBJ1-6
V gene: TRBV21-1
CDR3 protein: CASSFRGPHNSPLHF
CDR3 DNA: TGTGCCAGCAGTTTCAGGGGGCCACATAATTCACCCCTCCACTTT

clone size: .
D gene: .
J gene: TRBJ2-1
V gene: TRBV7-8
CDR3 protein: CASSLSLYNEQFF
CDR3 DNA: TGTGCCAGCAGCTTATCGCTGTACAATGAGCAGTTCTTC

clone size: few
D gene: .
J gene: TRBJ2-7
V gene: TRBV11-1
CDR3 protein: CASSQNLGSSYEQYF
CDR3 DNA: TGTGCCAGCAGCCAGAACTTGGGGAGCTCCTACGAGCAGTACTTC

clone size: few
D gene: .
J gene: TRBJ1-6
V gene: TRBV3-1
CDR3 protein: CASSQGSGDSPLHF
CDR3 DNA: TGTGCCAGCAGCCAAGGTTCAGGGGATTCACCCCTCCACTTT

clone size: .
D gene: .
J gene: TRBJ2-3
V gene: TRBV20-1
CDR3 protein: CSAIGLVWSDTQYF
CDR3 DNA: TGCAGTGCTATAGGGTTGGTTTGGTCAGATACGCAGTATTTT

clone size: few
D gene: .
J gene: TRBJ1-6
V gene: TRBV6-1
CDR3 protein: CASSESVREHF
CDR3 DNA: TGTGCCAGCAGTGAATCGGTACGCGAGCACTTT